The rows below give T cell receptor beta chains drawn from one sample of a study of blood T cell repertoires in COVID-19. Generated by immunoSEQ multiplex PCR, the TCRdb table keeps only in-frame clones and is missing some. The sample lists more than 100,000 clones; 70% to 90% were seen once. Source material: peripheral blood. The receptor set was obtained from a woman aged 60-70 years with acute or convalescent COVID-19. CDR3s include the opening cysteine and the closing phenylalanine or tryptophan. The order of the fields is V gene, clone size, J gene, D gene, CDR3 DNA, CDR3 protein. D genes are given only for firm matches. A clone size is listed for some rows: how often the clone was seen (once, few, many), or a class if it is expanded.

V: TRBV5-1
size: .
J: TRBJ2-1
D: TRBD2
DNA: TGCGCCAGCAGCTTGGGGGTCACTAGCGGCGCTTCCTACAATGAGCAGTTCTTC
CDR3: CASSLGVTSGASYNEQFF

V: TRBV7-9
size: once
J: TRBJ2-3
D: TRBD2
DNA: TGTGCCAGCAGCTTAGCGCAAACTAGCGGGTTTTCAGATACGCAGTATTTT
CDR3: CASSLAQTSGFSDTQYF

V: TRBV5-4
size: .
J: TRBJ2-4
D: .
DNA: TGTGCCAGCAGTGAGGGCATAGAAAACATTCAGTACTTC
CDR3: CASSEGIENIQYF

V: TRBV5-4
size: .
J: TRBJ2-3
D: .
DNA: TGTGCCTGGGGGGGCACCGATACGCAGTATTTT
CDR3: CAWGGTDTQYF

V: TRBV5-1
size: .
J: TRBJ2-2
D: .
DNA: TGCGCCAGCAGCTTGGCCCAGGCGGGCACCGGGGAGCTGTTTTTT
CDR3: CASSLAQAGTGELFF

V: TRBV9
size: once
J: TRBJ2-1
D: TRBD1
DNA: TGTGCCAGCAGCGTAGCTTCAGGCGAGGGGGCCTTCTCCTACAATGAGCAGTTCTTC
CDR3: CASSVASGEGAFSYNEQFF

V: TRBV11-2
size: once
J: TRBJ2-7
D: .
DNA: TGTGCCAGCAGCTTAAGGGAGGGGGGGTTTCTCTACGAGCAGTACTTC
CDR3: CASSLREGGFLYEQYF

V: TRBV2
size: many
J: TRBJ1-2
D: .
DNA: TGTGCCAGCAGTGCCGGACAGCTCGGCTACACCTTC
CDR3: CASSAGQLGYTF

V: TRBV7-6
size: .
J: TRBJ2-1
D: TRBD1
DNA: TGTGCCAGCAGTCCCGGGACAGGGGGCTACAATGAGCAGTTCTTC
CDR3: CASSPGTGGYNEQFF

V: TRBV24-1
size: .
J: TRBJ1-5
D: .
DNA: TGTGCCACCAAGGGGGGGGCGAGTCAGCCCCAGCATTTT
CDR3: CATKGGASQPQHF

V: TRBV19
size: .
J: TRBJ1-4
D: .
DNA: TGTGCCAGCCAGGATGAAAAACTGTTTTTT
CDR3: CASQDEKLFF

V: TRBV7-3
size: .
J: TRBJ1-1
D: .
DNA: TGTGCCAGCAGCTTAATGGGGGGCACTGAAGCTTTCTTT
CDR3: CASSLMGGTEAFF

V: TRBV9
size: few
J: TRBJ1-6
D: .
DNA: TGTGCCAGCAGCGTAAGAGACCAGGGTGGATCACCCCTCCACTTT
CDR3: CASSVRDQGGSPLHF

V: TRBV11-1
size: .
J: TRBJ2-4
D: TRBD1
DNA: TGTGCCAGCAGCTTGAGGACAGGTCGAAACATTCAGTACTTC
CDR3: CASSLRTGRNIQYF

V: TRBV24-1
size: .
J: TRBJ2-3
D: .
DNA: TGTGCCACCAGTGGTAGGGGGTGGACGCAGTATTTT
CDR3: CATSGRGWTQYF

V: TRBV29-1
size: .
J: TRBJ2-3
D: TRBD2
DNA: TGCAGCGTTGAAAGTAGCGGGGCTAGCACAGATACGCAGTATTTT
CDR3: CSVESSGASTDTQYF

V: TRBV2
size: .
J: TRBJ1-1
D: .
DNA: TGTGCCAGCAGCCAGGGCCTGGGATCGGACACTGAAGCTTTCTTT
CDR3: CASSQGLGSDTEAFF

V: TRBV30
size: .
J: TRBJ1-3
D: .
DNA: TGTGCCTGGACCAACTCTGGAAACACCATATATTTT
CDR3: CAWTNSGNTIYF